Presented here are 9 T cell receptor beta chains from one specimen sequenced in a study of T-cell reconstitution after alpha-beta-depleted transplantation in children. Molecular barcoding with unique molecular identifiers was used for the TCRbeta library. One entry per CDR3 protein results from TCRdb running MiXCR on the PCR reads. The profile shows 200,000 or so distinct CDR3 sequences, roughly 6.3% of them singletons. The sequenced sample was PBMCs, obtained before TCRalphabeta/CD19-depleted stem cell transplant. Receptors originate from a girl under two years old with combined immunodeficiency, due to receive a stem cell transplant.

This clonotype was counted at least ten times. The rearrangement uses TRBV29-1 and TRBJ1-2; a possible D gene is TRBD1 (5 bases). The CDR3 spans 14 residues. The germline V gene has CDR1 SQVTM and CDR2 ANQGSEA. V was shortened by 6 bases and J by 4 bases, with 18 bases between the two germline ends. For the CDR3, the DNA is TGCAGCGTCCCTAACGTGGGTGGGGGCTATGGCTACACCTTC. It is translated as CSVPNVGGGYGYTF.

This chain uses TRBV5-1 with TRBJ2-1; 11 bases line up with TRBD2. CDR1 and CDR2 (germline): SGHRS, YFSETQ. CDR3 size: 17 residues. With 0 bases clipped from V and 4 bases from J, the junction kept 6 bases outside the gene matches. CDR3 amino acids: CASSLAPGTSGYNEQFF. CDR3 DNA: TGCGCCAGCAGCTTGGCACCCGGGACTAGCGGATACAATGAGCAGTTCTTC.

At least ten counts were recorded for this clonotype. The chain recombines TRBV7-6 with TRBJ2-1; D unclear. The CDR3 is 15 residues long. CDR1 and CDR2 (germline): SGHVS, FNYEAQ. V lost 0 bases and J lost 6, with 12 bases in between. The CDR3: CASSLARPISNEQFF. The CDR3 nucleotides are TGTGCCAGCAGCTTAGCACGGCCTATATCCAATGAGCAGTTCTTC.

The rearrangement links TRBV5-6 to TRBJ2-5; TRBD2 matches 12 bases. V shed 0 bases, J shed 5 bases, and the junction held 5 bases outside the gene matches. Germline CDR1 SGHDT, CDR2 YYEEEE. The CDR3 loop spans 16 amino acids. In DNA, the CDR3 is TGTGCCAGCAGCTTGGGACTAGCGGGAGTCAGGGAGACCCAGTACTTC. Translated: CASSLGLAGVRETQYF.

As for this clonotype: It may be a read error: a sequence one base away is much more abundant. The chain links TRBV12-3 or TRBV12-4 to TRBJ2-7; the match to TRBD1 covers 8 bases. The CDR3 consists of 11 residues. The trim removed 8 bases at V and 10 bases at J, leaving 7 bases unmatched. This CDR3 reads CASGQGSDQYF. The CDR3 DNA reads as TGTGCCAGCGGACAGGGAAGCGACCAGTACTTC.

This clonotype was seen ten or more times. This rearrangement joins TRBV11-2 to TRBJ2-7; D ambiguous. Trimming cost V 1 base and J 3 bases, with 7 bases left between them. The CDR3 is 13 amino acids. CDR1 SGHAT and CDR2 FQNNGV come from the germline V gene. The CDR3 nucleotides are TGTGCCAGCAGCTTAGGGGTGATCTACGAGCAGTACTTC. It specifies CASSLGVIYEQYF.

Ten or more counts support this clonotype. The CDR3 spells CASSLGPRDEQYF. The CDR3 DNA follows: TGTGCCAGCAGCTTAGGACCCAGGGATGAGCAGTACTTC. This chain uses TRBV7-6 with TRBJ2-7, with D possibly TRBD1 on 5 matching bases. Per germline, CDR1 SGHVS and CDR2 FNYEAQ. The V end lost 1 base, the J end lost 7 bases, and 11 bases lay between the germline ends. The CDR3 is 13 residues long.

This clonotype was detected many times. The chain uses TRBV4-3 and TRBJ1-2, with D possibly TRBD1 on 5 matching bases. The length of the CDR3 is 15 residues. V dropped 0 bases and J dropped 6 bases, with 14 bases sitting between them. The germline gives CDR1 LGHNA, CDR2 YSLEER. The CDR3 coding sequence is TGCGCCAGCAGCCAAGAACCGGGGACTGGGGATGGCTACACCTTC. It encodes CASSQEPGTGDGYTF.

This clonotype came up many times. The chain is built from TRBV6-2 or TRBV6-3 and TRBJ2-3, with D perhaps matching TRBD2 (6 bases). Trimming stripped 5 bases from V and 2 bases from J, with 20 bases between. This CDR3 has 17 residues. CDR1 is MNHEY and CDR2 is SVGEGT in the germline V gene. CDR3 DNA sequence: TGTGCCAGCAGTCACCCGTGGACTACCGAAGTCACAGATACGCAGTATTTT. Amino acids: CASSHPWTTEVTDTQYF.